A selection of T cell receptor beta chains follows, all from one sample in a study of blood T cell repertoires in COVID-19. The table came from immunoSEQ multiplex PCR; TCRdb's copy has only in-frame clones and leaves some out. The sample consists of approximately 220,000 clones, roughly 80% of them appearing once. Sequencing was done on a sample of peripheral blood. The receptor set was obtained from a woman of 80 years or more with acute or convalescent COVID-19. The CDR3 runs from the conserved cysteine through the conserved F or W. The order of the fields is D gene, clone size, V gene, J gene, CDR3 length, CDR3 protein, CDR3 DNA. A D gene is named only where the DNA matches it firmly. Only part of the rows carry a size: once, few, many, or a class if the clone is expanded.

d_call: -
clone_size: -
v_call: TRBV2
j_call: TRBJ2-3
cdr3_length: 15
cdr3_aa: CASSEVSGPTDTQYF
cdr3_nt: TGTGCCAGCAGTGAAGTTAGCGGCCCCACAGATACGCAGTATTTT

d_call: -
clone_size: -
v_call: TRBV10-1
j_call: TRBJ2-7
cdr3_length: 15
cdr3_aa: CASSESGKGTYEQYF
cdr3_nt: TGCGCCAGCAGTGAGTCAGGGAAGGGGACCTACGAGCAGTACTTC

d_call: TRBD2
clone_size: -
v_call: TRBV30
j_call: TRBJ2-7
cdr3_length: 15
cdr3_aa: CAWRLAGEPSEEQYF
cdr3_nt: TGTGCCTGGAGGCTAGCGGGAGAGCCTTCGGAAGAGCAGTACTTC

d_call: -
clone_size: -
v_call: TRBV4-3
j_call: TRBJ2-7
cdr3_length: 14
cdr3_aa: CASSQEGRLYEQYF
cdr3_nt: TGCGCCAGCAGCCAAGAGGGGAGGTTGTACGAGCAGTACTTC

d_call: TRBD2
clone_size: -
v_call: TRBV2
j_call: TRBJ2-3
cdr3_length: 17
cdr3_aa: CASSVMVAGGNTDTQYF
cdr3_nt: TGTGCCAGCAGTGTAATGGTAGCGGGGGGAAACACAGATACGCAGTATTTT

d_call: TRBD1
clone_size: few
v_call: TRBV7-6
j_call: TRBJ2-1
cdr3_length: 16
cdr3_aa: CASSFSGTGAPNEQFF
cdr3_nt: TGTGCCAGCAGCTTCTCCGGGACAGGGGCGCCCAATGAGCAGTTCTTC

d_call: TRBD1
clone_size: -
v_call: TRBV19
j_call: TRBJ1-5
cdr3_length: 19
cdr3_aa: CASSISPGRSRGRNQPQHF
cdr3_nt: TGTGCCAGTAGTATTTCCCCGGGCCGGAGTAGGGGGCGCAATCAGCCCCAGCATTTT

d_call: TRBD2
clone_size: -
v_call: TRBV11-3
j_call: TRBJ2-1
cdr3_length: 14
cdr3_aa: CASSLGGGYNEQFF
cdr3_nt: TGTGCCAGCAGCTTAGGCGGGGGCTACAATGAGCAGTTCTTC

d_call: -
clone_size: -
v_call: TRBV10-3
j_call: TRBJ2-5
cdr3_length: 13
cdr3_aa: CATRLRSGETQYF
cdr3_nt: TGTGCCACAAGACTAAGATCAGGAGAGACCCAGTACTTC

d_call: -
clone_size: -
v_call: TRBV6-1
j_call: TRBJ1-2
cdr3_length: 14
cdr3_aa: CASSEVAANYGYTF
cdr3_nt: TGTGCCAGCAGTGAAGTAGCAGCTAACTATGGCTACACCTTC

d_call: TRBD1
clone_size: -
v_call: TRBV4-3
j_call: TRBJ1-2
cdr3_length: 17
cdr3_aa: CASSQGTGQGIFYGYTF
cdr3_nt: TGCGCCAGCAGCCAAGGAACGGGACAGGGAATATTCTATGGCTACACCTTC

d_call: -
clone_size: once
v_call: TRBV7-8
j_call: TRBJ1-6
cdr3_length: 17
cdr3_aa: CASSPSLGGTYNSPLHF
cdr3_nt: TGTGCCAGCAGCCCCAGCTTGGGCGGGACCTATAATTCACCCCTCCACTTT

d_call: TRBD2
clone_size: -
v_call: TRBV5-1
j_call: TRBJ2-1
cdr3_length: 15
cdr3_aa: CASSPGTSGGVEQFF
cdr3_nt: TGCGCCAGCAGCCCCGGGACTAGCGGGGGGGTAGAGCAGTTCTTC

d_call: -
clone_size: -
v_call: TRBV28
j_call: TRBJ2-5
cdr3_length: 15
cdr3_aa: CASSLYYETKETQYF
cdr3_nt: TGTGCCAGCAGTTTATATTACGAGACAAAAGAGACCCAGTACTTC

d_call: TRBD1
clone_size: -
v_call: TRBV14
j_call: TRBJ1-2
cdr3_length: 14
cdr3_aa: CASSRDRANYGYTF
cdr3_nt: TGTGCCAGCAGTAGGGACAGGGCGAACTATGGCTACACCTTC

d_call: -
clone_size: -
v_call: TRBV5-4
j_call: TRBJ2-3
cdr3_length: 14
cdr3_aa: CASSLVQSPDTQYF
cdr3_nt: TGTGCCAGCAGCTTGGTACAGAGCCCAGATACGCAGTATTTT

d_call: -
clone_size: -
v_call: TRBV6-4
j_call: TRBJ2-2
cdr3_length: 19
cdr3_aa: CASSDKTGLSTASTGELFF
cdr3_nt: TGTGCCAGCAGTGACAAAACGGGACTCTCCACTGCTTCCACCGGGGAGCTGTTTTTT

d_call: -
clone_size: -
v_call: TRBV6-2/TRBV6-3
j_call: TRBJ2-7
cdr3_length: 14
cdr3_aa: CASSDPTASYEQYF
cdr3_nt: TGTGCCAGCAGTGACCCGACAGCCTCCTACGAGCAGTACTTC

d_call: -
clone_size: -
v_call: TRBV3-1/TRBV3-2
j_call: TRBJ2-5
cdr3_length: 15
cdr3_aa: CASSQVGQGRETQYF
cdr3_nt: TGTGCCAGCAGCCAAGTCGGCCAGGGAAGAGAGACCCAGTACTTC